This TCR beta chain is drawn from a study of CD8+ T cells in alopecia areata. About the study: For the treated group, dosing was oral tofacitinib at 5 to 10 mg twice daily. Study-wide results and limits: Treatment with tofacitinib significantly lowered scalp clonality and reduced expanded CD8+ clones among the top 100.

cDNA prepared by RNA extraction and subsequent reverse transcription served as the template for sequencing. Here immunoSEQ multiplex PCR was the method, and the copy in TCRdb shows in-frame clones only, minus some. The sample carries approximately 210,000 clones, about three fifths recorded once. V was trimmed by 5 bases and J by 8 bases, leaving 19 bases between them. The V gene's germline CDR1 is SEHNR and CDR2 FQNEAQ (reference sequence). The CDR3 runs to 16 residues. Only a few counts were recorded for this clone. Its antigen is not known. Treatment meaning: oral pan-JAK inhibitor, 5-10 mg twice daily. Sorting of PBMCs yielded the CD4+ and CD8+ T cells.

This chain uses TRBV7-9 with TRBJ1-6, with D possibly being TRBD1 (5 bases). The clonotype was recovered from a human donor with alopecia areata. This specimen was CD4+ T cells sorted from blood, taken around week 50, from a patient treated with tofacitinib. The DNA of the CDR3 is TGTGCCAGCAGCCTAGGAGGGAGTCGCAGGGATTCACCCCTCCACTTT. Translated, it gives CASSLGGSRRDSPLHF.